This T cell receptor (beta chain) emerged from a study of blood T cell repertoires in COVID-19. The overall study: The United States, Italy and Spain supplied acute and convalescent COVID-19 samples. T cells, B-cell-depleted T cells, or PBMCs supplied cDNA or gDNA.

The authors' processing: Using reference gene primer amplification, nucleated cell counts were estimated. Data came from immunoSEQ multiplex PCR; TCRdb stores just in-frame clones and leaves some out. V, J and clone size are those of that table, while D and trimming were read from the DNA. The profile shows under 75,000 clones, roughly 76% of them singletons. The receptor was derived from a woman aged 80 or over with acute or convalescent COVID-19. Material for sequencing was peripheral blood.

The CDR3 DNA is TGTGCCAGCTCACCACTTACGGGGGACCGCTCCTACAATGAGCAGTTCTTC. This gives the protein CASSPLTGDRSYNEQFF. The chain joins TRBV18 to TRBJ2-1; maybe TRBD2 (6 bases). Germline V gene sequence: CDR1 KGHSH, CDR2 LQKENI. Trimming removed 1 base from V and 0 bases from J, with 13 bases in between. There are 17 residues in the CDR3. Full variable domain (missing parts from reference TRBV18 and TRBJ2-1): NAGVMQNPRHLVRRRGQEARLRCSPMKGHSHVYWYRQLPEEGLKFMVYLQKENIIDESGMPKERFSAEFPKEGPSILRIQQVVRGDSAAYFCASSPLTGDRSYNEQFFGPGTRLTVL.